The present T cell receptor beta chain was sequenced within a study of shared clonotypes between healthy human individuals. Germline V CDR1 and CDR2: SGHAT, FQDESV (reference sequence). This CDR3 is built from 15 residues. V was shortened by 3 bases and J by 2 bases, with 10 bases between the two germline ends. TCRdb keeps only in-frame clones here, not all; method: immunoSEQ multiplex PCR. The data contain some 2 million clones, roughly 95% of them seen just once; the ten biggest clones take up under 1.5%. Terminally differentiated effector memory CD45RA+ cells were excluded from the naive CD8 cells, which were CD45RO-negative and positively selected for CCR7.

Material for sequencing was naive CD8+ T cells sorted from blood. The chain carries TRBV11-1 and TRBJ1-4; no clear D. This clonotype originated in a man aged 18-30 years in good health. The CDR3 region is CASSFFGGTNEKLFF. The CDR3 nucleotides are TGTGCCAGCAGCTTCTTTGGCGGGACTAATGAAAAACTGTTTTTT. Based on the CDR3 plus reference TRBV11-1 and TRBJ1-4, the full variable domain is EAEVAQSPRYKITEKSQAVAFWCDPISGHATLYWYRQILGQGPELLVQFQDESVVDDSQLPKDRFSAERLKGVDSTLKIQPAELGDSAMYLCASSFFGGTNEKLFFGSGTQLSVL.